This TCR beta chain derives from a study of T cells in localized non-small cell lung cancer. Generated by immunoSEQ multiplex PCR, the TCRdb table keeps only in-frame clones and is missing some. The sample records around 70,000 clones, about 81% being singletons. Sample: peripheral blood, taken before any cancer treatment. The TCR originated in a female donor over 55 with stage I lung adenocarcinoma.

The CDR3 reads CASSSRTSGTYEQYF. CDR3 nucleotides: TGTGCCAGCAGCTCGAGGACTAGCGGAACCTACGAGCAGTACTTC. The genes are TRBV7-9 and TRBJ2-7; 10 bases map to TRBD2. Germline V CDR1 and CDR2: SEHNR, FQNEAQ (reference sequence). There are 15 residues in the CDR3. V shed 4 bases, J shed 2 bases, and the junction held 5 bases outside the gene matches.